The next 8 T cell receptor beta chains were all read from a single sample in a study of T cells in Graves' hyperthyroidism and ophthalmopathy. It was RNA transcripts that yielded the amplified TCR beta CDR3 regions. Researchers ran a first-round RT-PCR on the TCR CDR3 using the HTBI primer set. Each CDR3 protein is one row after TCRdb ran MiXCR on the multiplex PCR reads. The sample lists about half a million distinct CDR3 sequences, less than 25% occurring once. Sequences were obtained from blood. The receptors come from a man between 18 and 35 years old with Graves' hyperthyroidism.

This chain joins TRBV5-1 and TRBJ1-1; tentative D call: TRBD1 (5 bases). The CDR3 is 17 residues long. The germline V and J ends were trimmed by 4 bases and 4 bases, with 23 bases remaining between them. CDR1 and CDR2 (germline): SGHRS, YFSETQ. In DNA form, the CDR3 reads TGCGCCAGCAGCGTATTGCCCCGGGGGGGAGGGAGCACTGAAGCTTTCTTT. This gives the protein CASSVLPRGGGSTEAFF. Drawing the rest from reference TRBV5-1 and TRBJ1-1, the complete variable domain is KAGVTQTPRYLIKTRGQQVTLSCSPISGHRSVSWYQQTPGQGLQFLFEYFSETQRNKGNFPGRFSGRQFSNSRSEMNVSTLELGDSALYLCASSVLPRGGGSTEAFFGQGTRLTVV.

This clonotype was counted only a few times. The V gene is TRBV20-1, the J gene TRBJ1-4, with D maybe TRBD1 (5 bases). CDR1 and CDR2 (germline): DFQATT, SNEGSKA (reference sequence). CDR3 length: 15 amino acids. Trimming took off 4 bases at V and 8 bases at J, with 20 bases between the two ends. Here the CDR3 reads CSATKLRGRYEKLFF. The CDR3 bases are TGCAGTGCTACCAAGTTGAGGGGACGCTACGAAAAACTGTTTTTT.

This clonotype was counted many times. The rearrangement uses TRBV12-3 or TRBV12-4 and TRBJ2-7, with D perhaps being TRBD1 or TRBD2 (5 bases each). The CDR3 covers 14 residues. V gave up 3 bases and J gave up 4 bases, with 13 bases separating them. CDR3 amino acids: CASSLTEGGYEQYF. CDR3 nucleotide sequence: TGTGCCAGCAGTTTGACAGAAGGCGGGTACGAGCAGTACTTC.

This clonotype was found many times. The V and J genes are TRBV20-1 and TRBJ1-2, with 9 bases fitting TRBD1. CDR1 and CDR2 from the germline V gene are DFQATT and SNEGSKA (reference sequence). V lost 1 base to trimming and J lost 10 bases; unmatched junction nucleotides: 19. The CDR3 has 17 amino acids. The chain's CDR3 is CSARVLTTTGTGRDYTF. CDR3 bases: TGCAGTGCTAGAGTTCTAACCACTACCGGGACAGGGAGGGACTACACCTTC.

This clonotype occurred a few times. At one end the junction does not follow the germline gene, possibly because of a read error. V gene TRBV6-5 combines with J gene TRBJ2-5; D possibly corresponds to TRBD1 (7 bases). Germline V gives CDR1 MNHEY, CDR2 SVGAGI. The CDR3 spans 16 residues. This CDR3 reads CASSHWGDSRAMTKYF. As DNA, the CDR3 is TGTGCCAGCAGTCACTGGGGGGACAGTCGGGCAATGACCAAGTACTTC.

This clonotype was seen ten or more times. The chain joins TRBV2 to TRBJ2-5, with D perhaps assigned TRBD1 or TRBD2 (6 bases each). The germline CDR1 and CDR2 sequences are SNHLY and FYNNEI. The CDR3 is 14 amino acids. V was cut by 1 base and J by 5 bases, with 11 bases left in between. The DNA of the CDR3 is TGTGCCAGCAGTGAAGGGGGGGCAGGGGAGACCCAGTACTTC. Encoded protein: CASSEGGAGETQYF. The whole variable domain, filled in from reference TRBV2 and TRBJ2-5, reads EPEVTQTPSHQVTQMGQEVILRCVPISNHLYFYWYRQILGQKVEFLVSFYNNEISEKSEIFDDQFSVERPDGSNFTLKIRSTKLEDSAMYFCASSEGGAGETQYFGPGTRLLVL.

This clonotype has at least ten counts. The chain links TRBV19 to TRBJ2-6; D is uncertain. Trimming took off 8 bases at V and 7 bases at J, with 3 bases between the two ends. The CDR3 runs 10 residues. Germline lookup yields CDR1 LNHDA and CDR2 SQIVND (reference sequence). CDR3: CASGANVLTF. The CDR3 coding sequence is TGTGCCAGTGGAGCCAACGTCCTGACTTTC.

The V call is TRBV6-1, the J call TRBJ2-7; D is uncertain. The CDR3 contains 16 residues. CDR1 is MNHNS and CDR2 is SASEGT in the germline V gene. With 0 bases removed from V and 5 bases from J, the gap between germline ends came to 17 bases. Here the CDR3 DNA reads TGTGCCAGCAGTGAAGCGCTGATTTCCCAGCTTAACGAGCAGTACTTC. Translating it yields CASSEALISQLNEQYF.